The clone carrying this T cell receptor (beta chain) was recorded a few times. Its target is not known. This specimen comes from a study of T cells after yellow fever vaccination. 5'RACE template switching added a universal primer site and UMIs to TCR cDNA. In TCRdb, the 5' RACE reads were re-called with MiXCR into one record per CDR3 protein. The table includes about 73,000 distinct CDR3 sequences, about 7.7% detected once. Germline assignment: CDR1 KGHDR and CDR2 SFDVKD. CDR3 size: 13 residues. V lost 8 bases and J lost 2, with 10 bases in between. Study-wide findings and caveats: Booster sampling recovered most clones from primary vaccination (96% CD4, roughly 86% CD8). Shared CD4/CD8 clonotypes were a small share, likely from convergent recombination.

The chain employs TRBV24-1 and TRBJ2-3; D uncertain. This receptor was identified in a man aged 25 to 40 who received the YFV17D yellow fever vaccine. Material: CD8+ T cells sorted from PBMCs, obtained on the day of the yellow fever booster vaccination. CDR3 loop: CATKGTDTDTQYF. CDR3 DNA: TGTGCCACCAAAGGCACAGACACAGATACGCAGTATTTT.